The 3 T cell receptor beta chains below all came from one sample that was sequenced in a study of breast tumors, draining lymph nodes, adjacent tissues. Breast cancer patients provided tissue from their axillary draining lymph nodes. Each CDR3 protein gets one entry after TCRdb re-called the multiplex PCR reads with MiXCR. The sample carries about 270,000 distinct CDR3 sequences, roughly 30% recorded once. Sequencing used axillary lymph node tissue. The receptor set was obtained from a female donor with breast cancer. Some clones in this sample may be carry-over from other donors' samples.

Note on this clonotype: A much more abundant neighbour one base away suggests this may be a read error. The V and J genes are TRBV7-9 and TRBJ2-1; 14 bases match TRBD2. V shed 5 bases, J shed 9 bases, and the junction held 9 bases outside the gene matches. CDR1 SEHNR and CDR2 FQNEAQ come from the germline V gene (reference sequence). The CDR3 has 16 residues. The CDR3 nucleotides are TGTGCCAGCAGCGGTCCGGGACTAGCGGGAGCTGGTGAGCAGTTCTTC. It specifies CASSGPGLAGAGEQFF.

Concerning this clonotype itself: It may be a read error: a sequence one base away is much more abundant. The chain recombines TRBV11-2 with TRBJ2-3; no clear D. V was trimmed by 5 bases and J by 9 bases, leaving 12 bases between them. This CDR3 comprises 12 residues. CDR1 is SGHAT, CDR2 FQNNGV, per germline. The CDR3: CASSGVASTQYF. CDR3 coding DNA: TGTGCCAGCAGCGGGGTAGCCTCAACGCAGTATTTT.

This clonotype was found many times. V and J are TRBV7-8 and TRBJ2-1; D call uncertain. This CDR3 is 14 amino acids long. Trimming shortened V by 0 bases and J by 4 bases, and 7 bases separated the two germline ends. Germline-derived CDR1 and CDR2 are SGHVS and FQNEAQ. The CDR3 loop reads CASSLAGRYNEQFF. The CDR3 region has the DNA TGTGCCAGCAGCTTAGCCGGCAGATACAATGAGCAGTTCTTC.